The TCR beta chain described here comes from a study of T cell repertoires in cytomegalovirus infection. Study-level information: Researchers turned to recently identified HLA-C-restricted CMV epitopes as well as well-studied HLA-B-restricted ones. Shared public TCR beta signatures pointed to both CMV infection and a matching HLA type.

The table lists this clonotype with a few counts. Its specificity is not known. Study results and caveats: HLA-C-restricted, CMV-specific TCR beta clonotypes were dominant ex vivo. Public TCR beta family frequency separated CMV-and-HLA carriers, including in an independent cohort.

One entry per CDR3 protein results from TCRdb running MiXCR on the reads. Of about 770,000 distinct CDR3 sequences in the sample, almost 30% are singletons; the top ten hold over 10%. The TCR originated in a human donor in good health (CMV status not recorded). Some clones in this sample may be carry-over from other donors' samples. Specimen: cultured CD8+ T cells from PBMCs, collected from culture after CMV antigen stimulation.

The CDR3 loop reads CASNPGDGYTF. CDR3 nucleotides: TGTGCCAGCAACCCGGGAGACGGCTACACCTTC. The chain recombines TRBV2 with TRBJ1-2; D is ambiguous. The ends were cut back, 7 bases at V and 8 bases at J, with 11 bases in the middle. Germline V gene sequence: CDR1 SNHLY, CDR2 FYNNEI. The length of the CDR3 is 11 residues.